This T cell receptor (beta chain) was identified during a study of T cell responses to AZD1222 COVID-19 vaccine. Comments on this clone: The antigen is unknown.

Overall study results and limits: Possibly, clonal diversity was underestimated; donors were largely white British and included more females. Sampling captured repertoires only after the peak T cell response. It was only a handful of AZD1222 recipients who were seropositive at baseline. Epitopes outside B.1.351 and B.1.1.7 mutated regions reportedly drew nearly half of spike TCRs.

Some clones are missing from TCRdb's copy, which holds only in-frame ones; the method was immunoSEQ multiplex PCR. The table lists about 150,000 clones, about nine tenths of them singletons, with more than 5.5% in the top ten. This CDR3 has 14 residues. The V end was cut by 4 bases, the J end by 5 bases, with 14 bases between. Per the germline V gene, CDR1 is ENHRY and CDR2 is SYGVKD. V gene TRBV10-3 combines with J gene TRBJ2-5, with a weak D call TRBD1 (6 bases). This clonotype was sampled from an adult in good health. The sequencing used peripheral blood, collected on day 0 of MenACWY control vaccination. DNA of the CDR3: TGTGCCATCAGTGGGACAGACACGGGGGAGACCCAGTACTTC. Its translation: CAISGTDTGETQYF.